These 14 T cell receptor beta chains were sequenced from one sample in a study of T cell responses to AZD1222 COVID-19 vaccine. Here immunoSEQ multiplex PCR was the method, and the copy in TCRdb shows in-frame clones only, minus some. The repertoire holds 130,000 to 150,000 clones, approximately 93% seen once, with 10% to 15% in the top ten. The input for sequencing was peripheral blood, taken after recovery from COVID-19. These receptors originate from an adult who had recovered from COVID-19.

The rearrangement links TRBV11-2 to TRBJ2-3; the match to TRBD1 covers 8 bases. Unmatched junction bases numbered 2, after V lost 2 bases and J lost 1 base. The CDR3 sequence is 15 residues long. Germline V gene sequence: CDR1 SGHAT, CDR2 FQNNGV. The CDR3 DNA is TGTGCCAGCAGCTTATTGACAGGGGGCACAGATACGCAGTATTTT. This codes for CASSLLTGGTDTQYF.

The CDR3 here is CASGLGVGELFF. The CDR3 coding sequence is TGTGCTAGTGGTTTGGGGGTCGGGGAGCTGTTTTTT. The J gene is TRBJ2-2, the V gene TRBV12-5; D unclear. The CDR3 runs to 12 residues. Germline CDR1 LGHNT, CDR2 FRNRAP. Trimming stripped 1 base from V and 7 bases from J, with 4 bases between.

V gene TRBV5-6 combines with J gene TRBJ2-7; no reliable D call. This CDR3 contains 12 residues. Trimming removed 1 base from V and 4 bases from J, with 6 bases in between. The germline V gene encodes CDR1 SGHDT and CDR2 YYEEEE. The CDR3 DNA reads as TGTGCCAGCAGCTTGTCAGAATACGAGCAGTACTTC. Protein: CASSLSEYEQYF.

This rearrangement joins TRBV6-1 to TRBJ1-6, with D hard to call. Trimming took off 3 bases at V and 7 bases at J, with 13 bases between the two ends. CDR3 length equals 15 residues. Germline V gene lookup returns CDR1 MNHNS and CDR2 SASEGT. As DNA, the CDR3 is TGTGCCAGCAGTGAGAGGACGAAAGCGAATTCACCCCTCCACTTT. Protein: CASSERTKANSPLHF.

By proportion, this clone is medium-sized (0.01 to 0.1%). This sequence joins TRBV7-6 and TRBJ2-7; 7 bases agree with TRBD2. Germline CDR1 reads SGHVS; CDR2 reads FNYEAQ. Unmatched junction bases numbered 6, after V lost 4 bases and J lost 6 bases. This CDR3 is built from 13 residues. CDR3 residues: CASSSHTGGEQYF. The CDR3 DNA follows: TGTGCCAGCAGCTCCCATACGGGGGGCGAGCAGTACTTC.

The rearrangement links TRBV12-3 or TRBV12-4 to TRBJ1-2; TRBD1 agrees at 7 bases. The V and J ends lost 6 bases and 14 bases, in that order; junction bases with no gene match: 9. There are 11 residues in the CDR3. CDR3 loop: CASRSGTAVTF. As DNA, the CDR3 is TGTGCCAGCAGATCAGGGACAGCGGTTACCTTC.

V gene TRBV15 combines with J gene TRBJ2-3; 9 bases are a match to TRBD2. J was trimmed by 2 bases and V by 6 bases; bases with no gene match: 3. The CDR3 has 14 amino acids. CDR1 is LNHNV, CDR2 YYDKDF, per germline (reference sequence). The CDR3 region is CATRTSGFTDTQYF. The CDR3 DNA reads TGTGCCACCAGGACTAGCGGATTCACAGATACGCAGTATTTT.

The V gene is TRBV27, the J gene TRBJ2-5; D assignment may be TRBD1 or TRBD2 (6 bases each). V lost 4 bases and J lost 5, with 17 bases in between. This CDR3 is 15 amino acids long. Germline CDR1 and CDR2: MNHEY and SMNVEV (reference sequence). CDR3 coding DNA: TGTGCCAGCAGTTCAACAGGGCATGGGGGGGAGACCCAGTACTTC. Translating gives CASSSTGHGGETQYF.

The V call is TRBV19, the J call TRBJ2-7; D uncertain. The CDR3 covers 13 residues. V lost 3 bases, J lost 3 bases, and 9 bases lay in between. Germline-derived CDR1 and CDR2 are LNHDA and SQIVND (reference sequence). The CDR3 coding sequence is TGTGCCAGTAGTATCAGCCGAGGCTACGAGCAGTACTTC. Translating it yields CASSISRGYEQYF.

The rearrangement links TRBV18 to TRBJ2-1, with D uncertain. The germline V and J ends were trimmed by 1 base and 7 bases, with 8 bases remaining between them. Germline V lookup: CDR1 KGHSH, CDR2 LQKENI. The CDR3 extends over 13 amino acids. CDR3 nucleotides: TGTGCCAGCTCACCACAGAGAGGAAATGAGCAGTTCTTC. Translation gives CASSPQRGNEQFF.

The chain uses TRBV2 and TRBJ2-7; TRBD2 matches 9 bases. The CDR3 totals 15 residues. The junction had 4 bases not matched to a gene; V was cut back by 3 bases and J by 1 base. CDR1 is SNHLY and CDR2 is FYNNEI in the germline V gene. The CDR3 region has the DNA TGTGCCAGCAGTGAGATGGGACTAGCTTCCTACGAGCAGTACTTC. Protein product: CASSEMGLASYEQYF.

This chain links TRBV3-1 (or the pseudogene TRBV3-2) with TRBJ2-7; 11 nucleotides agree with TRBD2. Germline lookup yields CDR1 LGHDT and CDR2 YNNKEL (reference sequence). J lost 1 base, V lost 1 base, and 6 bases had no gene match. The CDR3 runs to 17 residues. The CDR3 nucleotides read TGTGCCAGCAGCCAAGGAGGAACTAGCGGGGGATCCTACGAGCAGTACTTC. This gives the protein CASSQGGTSGGSYEQYF.

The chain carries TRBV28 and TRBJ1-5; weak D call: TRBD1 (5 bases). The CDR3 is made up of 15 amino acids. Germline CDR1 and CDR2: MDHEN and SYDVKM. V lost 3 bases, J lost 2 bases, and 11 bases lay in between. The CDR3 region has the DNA TGTGCCAGCAGTTTTAGGGGCAGGGGCAATCAGCCCCAGCATTTT. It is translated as CASSFRGRGNQPQHF.

This CDR3 is CASSPGPGLNYEQYF. DNA for the CDR3: TGTGCCAGCAGCCCTGGTCCGGGCCTGAACTACGAGCAGTACTTC. The V gene is TRBV7-3, the J gene TRBJ2-7, with no clear D. This CDR3 has 15 amino acids. Trimming removed 5 bases at V and 3 bases at J, with 17 bases between. Germline CDR1 reads SGHTA; CDR2 reads FQGTGA.